These T cell receptor beta chains were read from a single sample in a study of T-cell memory formation after mild COVID-19. TCRdb fed the 5' RACE reads into MiXCR, producing one record per CDR3 protein. The sample lists fewer than 600,000 distinct CDR3 sequences; 20% to 25% were seen once. The sample consisted of PBMCs or a T cell subset sorted from them (not recorded which). These receptors were taken from an adult woman who had mild COVID-19 (a few samples of this study predate the infection). Cell type and time point are not known. Each CDR3 is given without its conserved first and last residue.

V gene: TRBV18; J gene: TRBJ2-5; CDR3 protein: ASSAGAWAETQY
V gene: TRBV12-3/TRBV12-4; J gene: TRBJ1-6; CDR3 protein: ASSFDRGRYSPLH
V gene: TRBV10-3; J gene: TRBJ2-5; CDR3 protein: AISGTVGETQY
V gene: TRBV29-1; J gene: TRBJ2-2; CDR3 protein: SAVRRQGNTGELF
V gene: TRBV3-1; J gene: TRBJ2-5; CDR3 protein: ASSHRSGGRETQY
V gene: TRBV20-1; J gene: TRBJ1-4; CDR3 protein: SASSRHYEKLF
V gene: TRBV7-9; J gene: TRBJ2-3; CDR3 protein: ASSSGGLAGDTQY
V gene: TRBV20-1; J gene: TRBJ2-5; CDR3 protein: SARVVSRETQY
V gene: TRBV12-3/TRBV12-4; J gene: TRBJ1-2; CDR3 protein: ASRLGATGTHGYT
V gene: TRBV29-1; J gene: TRBJ1-2; CDR3 protein: SALTGTYGYT
V gene: TRBV9; J gene: TRBJ2-3; CDR3 protein: ASSVGGSTDTQY
V gene: TRBV6-2/TRBV6-3; J gene: TRBJ2-1; CDR3 protein: ASSSGPQQF
V gene: TRBV4-2; J gene: TRBJ2-7; CDR3 protein: ASSQDYGRGRDGFYEQY
V gene: TRBV4-2; J gene: TRBJ2-7; CDR3 protein: ASSQDPGPTYEQY
V gene: TRBV5-5; J gene: TRBJ1-1; CDR3 protein: ASSLGEGSGTEAF
V gene: TRBV7-2; J gene: TRBJ2-7; CDR3 protein: ASSRTGTGGPYEQY
V gene: TRBV2; J gene: TRBJ2-7; CDR3 protein: ASSMTGGQY
V gene: TRBV14; J gene: TRBJ2-7; CDR3 protein: ASSLWRGHSYEQY
V gene: TRBV27; J gene: TRBJ2-1; CDR3 protein: ASSLRWEGYNEQF
V gene: TRBV7-3; J gene: TRBJ1-1; CDR3 protein: ASSSTTGKGAEAF
V gene: TRBV29-1; J gene: TRBJ2-5; CDR3 protein: SVEQGDTQY
V gene: TRBV11-2; J gene: TRBJ2-3; CDR3 protein: ASSPDSSGPTDTQY
V gene: TRBV7-9; J gene: TRBJ1-2; CDR3 protein: ASSLEGPGTGGADGYT
V gene: TRBV5-1; J gene: TRBJ1-1; CDR3 protein: ASSARQGHPDTEAF
V gene: TRBV28; J gene: TRBJ2-3; CDR3 protein: ASSPSPILAGGTDTQY
V gene: TRBV20-1; J gene: TRBJ2-1; CDR3 protein: SARDSGWGTYNEQF
V gene: TRBV5-1; J gene: TRBJ2-1; CDR3 protein: ASSPEPGTSGRDEQF